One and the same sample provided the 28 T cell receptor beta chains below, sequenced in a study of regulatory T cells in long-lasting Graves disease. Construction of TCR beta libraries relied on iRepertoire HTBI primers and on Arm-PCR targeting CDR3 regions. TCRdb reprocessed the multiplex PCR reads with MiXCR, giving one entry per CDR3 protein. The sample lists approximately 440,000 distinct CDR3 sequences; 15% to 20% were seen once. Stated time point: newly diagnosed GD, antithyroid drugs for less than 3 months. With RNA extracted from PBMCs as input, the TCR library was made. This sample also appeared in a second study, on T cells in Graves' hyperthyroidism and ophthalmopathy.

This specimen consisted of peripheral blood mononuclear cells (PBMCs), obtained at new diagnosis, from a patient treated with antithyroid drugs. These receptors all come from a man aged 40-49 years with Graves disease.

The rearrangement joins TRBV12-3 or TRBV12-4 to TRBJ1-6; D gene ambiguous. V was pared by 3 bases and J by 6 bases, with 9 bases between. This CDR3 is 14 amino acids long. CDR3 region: CASSFAQSNSPLHF. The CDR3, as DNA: TGTGCCAGCAGTTTTGCACAGAGTAATTCACCCCTCCACTTT.

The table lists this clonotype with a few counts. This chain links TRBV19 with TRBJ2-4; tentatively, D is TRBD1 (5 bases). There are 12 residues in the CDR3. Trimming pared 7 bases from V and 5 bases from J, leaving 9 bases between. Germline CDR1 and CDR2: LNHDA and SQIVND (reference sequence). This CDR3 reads CASTLGENIQYF. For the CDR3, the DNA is TGTGCCAGTACCCTAGGGGAAAACATTCAGTACTTC.

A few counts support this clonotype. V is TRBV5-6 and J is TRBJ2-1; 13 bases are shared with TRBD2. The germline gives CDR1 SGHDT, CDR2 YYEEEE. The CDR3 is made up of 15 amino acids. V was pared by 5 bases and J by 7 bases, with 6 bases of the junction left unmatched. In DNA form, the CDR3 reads TGTGCCAGCAGGTGGACTAGCGGGAGCGTAAATGAGCAGTTCTTC. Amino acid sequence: CASRWTSGSVNEQFF.

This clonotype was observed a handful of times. The CDR3 loop is CASSKDREGGAFF. The CDR3 coding sequence is TGTGCCAGCAGCAAGGACAGGGAGGGAGGAGCTTTCTTT. The chain uses TRBV7-3 and TRBJ1-1, with 8 bases aligning to TRBD1. The CDR3 has 13 amino acids. After removal of 5 bases from V and 10 bases from J, the junction contained 9 bases not matched to a gene. Germline V gives CDR1 SGHTA, CDR2 FQGTGA. The variable domain in full, with the rest retrieved from reference TRBV7-3 and TRBJ1-1, is GAGVSQTPSNKVTEKGKYVELRCDPISGHTALYWYRQSLGQGPEFLIYFQGTGAADDSGLPNDRFFAVRPEGSVSTLKIQRTERGDSAVYLCASSKDREGGAFFGQGTRLTVV.

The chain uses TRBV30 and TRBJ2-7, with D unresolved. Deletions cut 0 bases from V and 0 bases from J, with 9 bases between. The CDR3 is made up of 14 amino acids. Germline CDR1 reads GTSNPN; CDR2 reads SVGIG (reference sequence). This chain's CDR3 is CAWSVPRYSYEQYF. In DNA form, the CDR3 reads TGTGCCTGGAGTGTCCCCAGGTACTCCTACGAGCAGTACTTC.

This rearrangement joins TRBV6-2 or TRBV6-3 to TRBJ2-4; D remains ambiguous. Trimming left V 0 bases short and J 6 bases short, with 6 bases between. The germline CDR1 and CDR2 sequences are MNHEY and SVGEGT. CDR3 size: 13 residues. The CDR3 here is CASSYSSLNIQYF. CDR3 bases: TGTGCCAGCAGTTACTCTTCCCTAAACATTCAGTACTTC.

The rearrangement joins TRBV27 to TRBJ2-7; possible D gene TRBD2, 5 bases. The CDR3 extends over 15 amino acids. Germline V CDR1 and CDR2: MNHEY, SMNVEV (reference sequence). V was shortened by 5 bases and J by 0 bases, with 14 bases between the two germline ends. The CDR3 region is CASSPQGGPSYEQYF. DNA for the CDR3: TGTGCCAGCAGTCCCCAAGGAGGTCCCTCCTACGAGCAGTACTTC.

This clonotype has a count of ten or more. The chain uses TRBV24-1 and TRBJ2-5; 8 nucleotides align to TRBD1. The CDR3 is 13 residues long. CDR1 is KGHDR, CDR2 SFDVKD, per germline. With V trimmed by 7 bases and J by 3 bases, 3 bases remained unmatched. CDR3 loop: CATRMTGEETQYF. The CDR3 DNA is TGTGCCACCAGGATGACAGGGGAAGAGACCCAGTACTTC.

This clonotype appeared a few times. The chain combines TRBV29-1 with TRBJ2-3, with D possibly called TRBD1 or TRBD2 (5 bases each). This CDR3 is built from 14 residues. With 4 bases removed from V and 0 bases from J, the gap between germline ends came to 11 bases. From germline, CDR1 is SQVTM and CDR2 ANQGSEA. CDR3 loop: CSVGRDGSTDTQYF. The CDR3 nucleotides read TGCAGCGTTGGTCGGGACGGAAGCACAGATACGCAGTATTTT.

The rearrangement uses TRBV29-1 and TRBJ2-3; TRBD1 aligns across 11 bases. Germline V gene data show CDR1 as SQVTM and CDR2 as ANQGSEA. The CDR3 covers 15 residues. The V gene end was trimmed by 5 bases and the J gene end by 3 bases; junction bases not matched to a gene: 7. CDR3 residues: CSVQRGQGGTDTQYF. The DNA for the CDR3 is TGCAGCGTTCAGAGGGGACAGGGGGGAACAGATACGCAGTATTTT.

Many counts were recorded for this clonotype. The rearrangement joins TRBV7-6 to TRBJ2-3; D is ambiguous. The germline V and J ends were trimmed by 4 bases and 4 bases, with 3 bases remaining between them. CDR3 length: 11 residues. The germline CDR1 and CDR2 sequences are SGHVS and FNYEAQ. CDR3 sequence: CASSSSDTQYF. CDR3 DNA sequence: TGTGCCAGCAGCTCGTCAGATACGCAGTATTTT.

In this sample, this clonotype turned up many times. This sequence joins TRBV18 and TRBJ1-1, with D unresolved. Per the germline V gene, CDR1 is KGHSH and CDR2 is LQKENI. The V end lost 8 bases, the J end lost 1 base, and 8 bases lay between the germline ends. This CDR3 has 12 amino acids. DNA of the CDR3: TGTGCCAGCAGCCCCCAGAACACTGAAGCTTTCTTT. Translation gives CASSPQNTEAFF.

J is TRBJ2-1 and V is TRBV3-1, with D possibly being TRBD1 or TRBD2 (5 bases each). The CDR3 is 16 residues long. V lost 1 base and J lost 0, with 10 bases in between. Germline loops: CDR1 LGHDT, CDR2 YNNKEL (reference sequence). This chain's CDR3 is CASSQGDVSSYNEQFF. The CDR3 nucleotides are TGTGCCAGCAGCCAAGGGGACGTGAGCTCCTACAATGAGCAGTTCTTC.

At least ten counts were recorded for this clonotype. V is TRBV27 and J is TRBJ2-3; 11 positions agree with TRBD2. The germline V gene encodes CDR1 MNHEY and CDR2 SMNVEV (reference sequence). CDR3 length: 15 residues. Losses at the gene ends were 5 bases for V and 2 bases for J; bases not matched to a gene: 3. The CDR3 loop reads CASSKTSGTTDTQYF. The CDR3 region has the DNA TGTGCCAGCAGTAAGACTAGCGGGACCACAGATACGCAGTATTTT.

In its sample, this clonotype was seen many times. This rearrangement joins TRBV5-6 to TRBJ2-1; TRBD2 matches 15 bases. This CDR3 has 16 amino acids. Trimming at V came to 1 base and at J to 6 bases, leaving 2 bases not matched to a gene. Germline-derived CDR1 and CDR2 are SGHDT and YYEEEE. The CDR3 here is CASSLRTSGRANEQFF. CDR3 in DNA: TGTGCCAGCAGCTTGAGGACTAGCGGGAGGGCCAATGAGCAGTTCTTC.

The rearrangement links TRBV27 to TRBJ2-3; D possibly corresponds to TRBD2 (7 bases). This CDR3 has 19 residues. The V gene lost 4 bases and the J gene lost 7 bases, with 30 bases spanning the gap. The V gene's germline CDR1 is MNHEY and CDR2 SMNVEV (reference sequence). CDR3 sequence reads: CASSYLGLGGARRVNTQYF. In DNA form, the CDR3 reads TGTGCCAGCAGTTACCTAGGATTGGGGGGGGCGCGACGGGTTAATACGCAGTATTTT.

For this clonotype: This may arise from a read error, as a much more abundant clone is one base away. The CDR3 loop reads CASSSRPGPRETQYF. The DNA for the CDR3 is TGTGCCAGCAGCTCCCGACCGGGGCCCCGAGAGACCCAGTACTTC. This rearrangement joins TRBV2 to TRBJ2-5; the D call may be TRBD1 or TRBD2 (5 bases each). Trimming stripped 6 bases from V and 4 bases from J, with 18 bases between. This CDR3 is 15 amino acids long. CDR1 and CDR2 (germline): SNHLY, FYNNEI.

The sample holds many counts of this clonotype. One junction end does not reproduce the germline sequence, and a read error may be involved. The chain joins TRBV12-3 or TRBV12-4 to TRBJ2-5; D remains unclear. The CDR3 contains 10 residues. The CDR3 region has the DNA TGTGCCGGCAGTGGCCTCATCCCAAGCTTC. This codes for CAGSGLIPSF.

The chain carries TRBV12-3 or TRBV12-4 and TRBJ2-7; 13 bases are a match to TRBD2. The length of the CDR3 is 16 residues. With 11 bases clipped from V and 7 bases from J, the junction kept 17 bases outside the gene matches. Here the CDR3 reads CASSVGVGLAGVEQYF. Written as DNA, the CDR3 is TGTGCCTCCTCCGTGGGGGTCGGACTAGCGGGAGTTGAGCAGTACTTC.

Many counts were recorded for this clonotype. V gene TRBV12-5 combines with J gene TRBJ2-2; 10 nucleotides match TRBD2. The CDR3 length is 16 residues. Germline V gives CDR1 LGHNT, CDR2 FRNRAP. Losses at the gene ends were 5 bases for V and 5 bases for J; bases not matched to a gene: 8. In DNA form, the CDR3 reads TGTGCTAGTGGTCCTAGCGGGAGTGTAGTGACCGGGGAGCTGTTTTTT. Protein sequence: CASGPSGSVVTGELFF.

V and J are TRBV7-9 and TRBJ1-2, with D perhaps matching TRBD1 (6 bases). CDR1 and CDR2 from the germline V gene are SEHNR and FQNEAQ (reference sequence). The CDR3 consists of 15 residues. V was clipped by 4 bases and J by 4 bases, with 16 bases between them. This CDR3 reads CASSSGAGTVYGYTF. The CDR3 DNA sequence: TGTGCCAGCAGCTCAGGGGCCGGGACGGTCTATGGCTACACCTTC.

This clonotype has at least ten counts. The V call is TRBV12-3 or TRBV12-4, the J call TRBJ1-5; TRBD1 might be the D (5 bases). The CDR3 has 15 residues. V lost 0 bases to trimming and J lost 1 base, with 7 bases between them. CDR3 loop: CASSLAGGSNQPQHF. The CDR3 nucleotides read TGTGCCAGCAGTTTAGCGGGGGGGAGCAATCAGCCCCAGCATTTT.

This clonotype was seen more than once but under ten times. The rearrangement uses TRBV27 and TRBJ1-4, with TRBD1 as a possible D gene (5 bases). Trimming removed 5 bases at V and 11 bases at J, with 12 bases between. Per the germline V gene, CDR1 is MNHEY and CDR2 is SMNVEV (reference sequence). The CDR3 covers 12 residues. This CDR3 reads CASSGDEGKLFF. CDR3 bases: TGTGCCAGCAGTGGGGACGAGGGCAAACTGTTTTTT.

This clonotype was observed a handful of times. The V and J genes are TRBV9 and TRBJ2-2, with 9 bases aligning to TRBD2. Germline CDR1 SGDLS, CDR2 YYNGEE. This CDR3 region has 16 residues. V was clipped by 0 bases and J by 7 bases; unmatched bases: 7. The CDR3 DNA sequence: TGTGCCAGCAGCGTAGAGTCTAGCGGGATTGGCGGGGAGCTGTTTTTT. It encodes CASSVESSGIGGELFF.

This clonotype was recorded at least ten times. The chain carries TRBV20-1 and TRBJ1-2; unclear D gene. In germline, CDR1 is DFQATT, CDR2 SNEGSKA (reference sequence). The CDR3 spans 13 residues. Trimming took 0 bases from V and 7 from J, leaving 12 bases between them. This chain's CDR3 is CSARDWGIGGYTF. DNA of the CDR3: TGCAGTGCTAGAGATTGGGGAATAGGTGGCTACACCTTC.

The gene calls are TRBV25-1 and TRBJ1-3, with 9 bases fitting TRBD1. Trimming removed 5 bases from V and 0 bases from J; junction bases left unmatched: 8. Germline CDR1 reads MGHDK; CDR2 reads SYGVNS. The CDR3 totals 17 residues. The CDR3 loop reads CASSRGTGLSSGNTIYF. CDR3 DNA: TGTGCCAGCAGTAGAGGGACAGGGCTGAGCTCTGGAAACACCATATATTTT.

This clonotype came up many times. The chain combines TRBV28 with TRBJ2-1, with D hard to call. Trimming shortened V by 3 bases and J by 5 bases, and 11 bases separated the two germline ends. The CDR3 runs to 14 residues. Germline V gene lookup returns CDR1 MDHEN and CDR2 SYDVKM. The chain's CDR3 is CASSLSGLNNEQFF. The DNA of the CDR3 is TGTGCCAGCAGTTTGTCCGGTCTTAACAATGAGCAGTTCTTC.

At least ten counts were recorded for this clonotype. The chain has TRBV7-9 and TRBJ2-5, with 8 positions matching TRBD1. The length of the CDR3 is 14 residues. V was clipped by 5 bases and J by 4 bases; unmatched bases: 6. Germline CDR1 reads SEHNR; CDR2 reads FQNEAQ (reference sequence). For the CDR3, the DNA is TGTGCCAGCAGCCCTCAGGGGGCGGGAGAGACCCAGTACTTC. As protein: CASSPQGAGETQYF.